This is a list of T cell receptor beta chains from one sample in a study of immune reconstitution after stem cell transplant in scleroderma. TCRdb analysed the RT-PCR reads with MiXCR anew, one entry per CDR3 protein. The sample yields several hundred distinct CDR3 sequences, roughly 8% seen once. Collection took place before or after autologous hematopoietic stem cell transplantation (not recorded which). Every receptor here comes from a male donor with systemic sclerosis. CDR3s include the opening cysteine and the closing phenylalanine or tryptophan. The D gene is left open where the match is weak. Clone size appears in some rows only: once, few, many, or a class for an expanded clone.

CSANNGLGDTQYF | TGCAGTGCTAACAATGGCTTGGGAGATACGCAGTATTTT | . | TRBJ2-3 | few | TRBV20-1
CASSSARGNTEAFF | TGTGCCAGTAGTAGCGCCAGAGGGAACACTGAAGCTTTCTTT | . | TRBJ1-1 | medium-sized | TRBV19
CASSLTWGETQYF | TGTGCCAGCAGTTTAACCTGGGGAGAGACCCAGTACTTC | . | TRBJ2-5 | medium-sized | TRBV27
CASRTNPGFPYDTKNIQYF | TGTGCCAGCAGGACCAATCCGGGCTTTCCTTATGACACCAAAAACATTCAGTACTTC | . | TRBJ2-4 | large | TRBV6-5
CASSAPGYQETQYF | TGTGCTAGCAGCGCGCCGGGCTACCAAGAGACCCAGTACTTC | . | TRBJ2-5 | medium-sized | TRBV7-7
CASSYSGTGFSGNTIYF | TGTGCCAGCAGTTACTCCGGGACAGGGTTCTCTGGAAACACCATATATTTT | TRBD1 | TRBJ1-3 | large | TRBV28
CASSFGREEIRTGELFF | TGTGCCAGCAGCTTCGGCAGGGAGGAAATTCGAACCGGGGAGCTGTTTTTT | . | TRBJ2-2 | medium-sized | TRBV7-8
CASSRETKNIQYF | TGTGCCAGCAGCCGCGAAACCAAAAACATTCAGTACTTC | . | TRBJ2-4 | large | TRBV7-2
CSARSRAEQYF | TGCAGTGCTAGAAGCAGGGCCGAGCAGTACTTC | . | TRBJ2-7 | medium-sized | TRBV20-1
CASSLGAAGEQYF | TGTGCCAGCAGCTTAGGGGCAGCGGGAGAGCAGTACTTC | TRBD2 | TRBJ2-7 | . | TRBV7-3
CASSSGTSNTEAFF | TGTGCCAGCAGCTCCGGGACTTCGAACACTGAAGCTTTCTTT | . | TRBJ1-1 | . | TRBV7-9
CASSDDWRTDNTDTQYF | TGTGCCAGCAGCGATGACTGGAGGACAGATAACACAGATACGCAGTATTTT | . | TRBJ2-3 | hyperexpanded | TRBV9
CSARDLAGTNEQFF | TGCAGTGCTAGAGATCTAGCGGGGACGAATGAGCAGTTCTTC | TRBD2 | TRBJ2-1 | medium-sized | TRBV20-1
CSARTGQGNSGANVLTF | TGCAGTGCTAGGACCGGACAGGGCAACTCTGGGGCCAACGTCCTGACTTTC | TRBD1 | TRBJ2-6 | many | TRBV20-1
CASPLRMNYGYTF | TGTGCCAGCCCTCTCAGGATGAACTATGGCTACACCTTC | . | TRBJ1-2 | . | TRBV7-2
CASSTAGPNEKLFF | TGTGCCAGCTCAACCGCGGGACCGAATGAAAAACTGTTTTTT | . | TRBJ1-4 | . | TRBV18
CASSHGQGFTDTQYF | TGTGCCAGCAGCCACGGCCAGGGTTTCACAGATACGCAGTATTTT | . | TRBJ2-3 | large | TRBV6-6
CSVPRQGALDEQFF | TGCAGCGTTCCCCGACAGGGGGCTTTGGATGAGCAGTTCTTC | TRBD1 | TRBJ2-1 | few | TRBV29-1
CATSDSRVAGFYEQFF | TGTGCCACCAGTGATTCGCGGGTAGCGGGATTCTATGAGCAGTTCTTC | TRBD2 | TRBJ2-1 | few | TRBV24-1
CASSLVVTGGAFNEKLFF | TGCGCCAGCAGCTTGGTCGTAACAGGGGGTGCCTTTAATGAAAAACTGTTTTTT | TRBD1 | TRBJ1-4 | medium-sized | TRBV5-1
CASSGTAEAFF | TGTGCCAGCAGTGGTACAGCTGAAGCTTTCTTT | . | TRBJ1-1 | large | TRBV2
CASSLGVSYEQYF | TGTGCCAGCAGTTTAGGGGTTAGCTACGAGCAGTACTTC | . | TRBJ2-7 | medium-sized | TRBV28
CASSIGQGSYEQYF | TGTGCCAGCAGCATAGGACAGGGGTCCTACGAGCAGTACTTC | TRBD1 | TRBJ2-7 | medium-sized | TRBV14
CASSPDSFREKLFF | TGTGCCAGCAGTCCCGACAGTTTTCGCGAAAAACTGTTTTTT | . | TRBJ1-4 | . | TRBV12-3/TRBV12-4
CASSQEPWGPGELFF | TGTGCCAGCAGCCAAGAGCCCTGGGGCCCCGGGGAGCTGTTTTTT | . | TRBJ2-2 | large | TRBV4-2
CSAYPGTSGRKSEQFF | TGCAGTGCGTATCCGGGGACTAGCGGGAGGAAGAGTGAGCAGTTCTTC | TRBD2 | TRBJ2-1 | medium-sized | TRBV20-1
CATARTGYTDTQYF | TGTGCCACCGCCCGGACAGGTTACACAGATACGCAGTATTTT | TRBD1 | TRBJ2-3 | medium-sized | TRBV7-9
CASSTTTELSIQYF | TGCGCCAGCAGCACAACGACAGAACTGAGCATTCAGTACTTC | . | TRBJ2-4 | large | TRBV5-1
CASSQELMDEAFF | TGCGCCAGCAGCCAGGAACTCATGGACGAAGCTTTCTTT | . | TRBJ1-1 | large | TRBV4-3